The clone carrying this T cell receptor (beta chain) was observed a few times. Its target is unknown. The source of the sample is a study of post-analysis software for immune sequencing data. The wider study: Both relapsing-remitting and secondary progressive multiple sclerosis featured among the disease courses, as did progressive-relapsing multiple sclerosis. Study-level results: Under the F measure, samples that were prepared in one batch clustered strongly together. Multiple sclerosis patients showed significantly lower normalized Chao1 diversity than controls did. Roughly five TRBV segments appeared more often in patients than in controls, and TRBV5-6, TRBV5-1 and TRBV20-1 were among these.

CDR3 length equals 15 residues. After removal of 4 bases from V and 3 bases from J, the junction contained 7 bases not matched to a gene. Per the germline V gene, CDR1 is SGDLS and CDR2 is YYNGEE. cDNA libraries of TCR beta carried unique molecular identifiers. Hundreds of thousands of cDNA molecules were obtained from 1 to 10 million T cells. Each CDR3 protein gets one entry after TCRdb re-called the PCR reads with MiXCR. The sample includes around 700,000 distinct CDR3 sequences, approximately 59% of them seen just once. V usage is TRBV9 and J usage is TRBJ2-1; 7 bases are a match to TRBD2. The clonotype comes from a girl aged 2 to 9 with multiple sclerosis. The sequencing input was blood. CDR3 residues: CASSSRGEYYNEQFF. CDR3 DNA: TGTGCCAGCAGCTCCCGGGGGGAGTACTACAATGAGCAGTTCTTC.